This TCR beta chain was sequenced in a study of blood T cell repertoires in COVID-19. Study summary: PBMCs, B-cell-depleted T cells, or T cells provided the cDNA or gDNA that made up the material.

In germline, CDR1 is SEHNR, CDR2 FQNEAQ (reference sequence). The CDR3 is 9 residues long. The table lists this clone with a few counts. The data were produced by immunoSEQ multiplex PCR, yet TCRdb's version contains in-frame clones alone and is incomplete. This table has 250,000 to 300,000 clones, approximately 88% appearing once. The sequenced sample was peripheral blood. This sequence joins TRBV7-9 and TRBJ1-1, with D possibly matching TRBD1 (5 bases). This receptor was taken from a woman aged 30 to 39 who had recovered from COVID-19. DNA for the CDR3: TGTGCGTCGGGGGAGGAAGCTTTCTTT. As protein: CASGEEAFF. Variable domain in full (rest from reference TRBV7-9 and TRBJ1-1): DTGVSQNPRHKITKRGQNVTFRCDPISEHNRLYWYRQTLGQGPEFLTYFQNEAQLEKSRLLSDRFSAERPKGSFSTLEIQRTEQGDSAMYLCASGEEAFFGQGTRLTVV.